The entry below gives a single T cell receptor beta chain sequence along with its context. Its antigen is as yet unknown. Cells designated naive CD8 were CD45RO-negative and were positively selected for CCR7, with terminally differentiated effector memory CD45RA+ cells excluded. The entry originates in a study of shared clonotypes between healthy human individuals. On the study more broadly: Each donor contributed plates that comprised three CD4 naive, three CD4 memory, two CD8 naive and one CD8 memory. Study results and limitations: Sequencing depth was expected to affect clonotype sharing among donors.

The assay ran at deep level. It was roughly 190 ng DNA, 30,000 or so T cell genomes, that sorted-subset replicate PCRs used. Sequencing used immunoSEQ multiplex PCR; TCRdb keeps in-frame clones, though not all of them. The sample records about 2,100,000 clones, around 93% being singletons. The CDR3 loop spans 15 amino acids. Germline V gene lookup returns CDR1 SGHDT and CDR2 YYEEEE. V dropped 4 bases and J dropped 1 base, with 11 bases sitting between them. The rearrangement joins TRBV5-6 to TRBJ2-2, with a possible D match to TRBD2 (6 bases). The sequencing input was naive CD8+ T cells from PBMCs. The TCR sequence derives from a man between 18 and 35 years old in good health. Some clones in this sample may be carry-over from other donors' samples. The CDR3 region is CASSIGTGNTGELFF. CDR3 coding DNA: TGTGCCAGCAGCATCGGGACTGGGAACACCGGGGAGCTGTTTTTT.